This T cell receptor beta chain was found in a study of blood T cell repertoires in COVID-19. Study overall: The cDNA or gDNA used as material had been derived from T cells, B-cell-depleted T cells, or PBMCs.

This table comes from immunoSEQ multiplex PCR, and its TCRdb copy is limited to in-frame clones, with some not included. Of 310,000 or so clones listed, over 80% are singletons. Germline CDR1 is SGHTA and CDR2 is FQGTGA. CDR3 length: 13 residues. V was shortened by 5 bases and J by 3 bases, with 10 bases between the two germline ends. The genes are TRBV7-3 and TRBJ2-5, with D possibly TRBD2 on 5 matching bases. This sequence was found in a young woman who had recovered from COVID-19. Sequenced material: PBMCs or T cells enriched from blood (not recorded which). CDR3 residues: CASSRTGKETQYF. The CDR3 region has the DNA TGTGCCAGCAGCCGGACGGGGAAAGAGACCCAGTACTTC.